The T cell receptor beta chain under discussion was sequenced for a study of T cell changes during pregnancy in multiple sclerosis (dated by TCRdb to between 2018 and 2020). In the study overall: Changes in the T cell repertoire over the course of pregnancy were examined in this study in women with multiple sclerosis.

CDR1 SGHNT and CDR2 YYREEE were looked up in the germline V gene (reference sequence). V drops 4 bases and J drops 2 bases, leaving 16 bases in between. From cysteine to phenylalanine, the CDR3 is 15 amino acids long. The sequence is cut down to CDR3 DNA, 45 bases in frame from base 1. Library preparation used the immunoSEQ multiplex PCR assay. TCRdb re-hosts the immuneACCESS table, in-frame sequences only. Its copies lack some clones; in the studies checked, an unresolved V gene accounts for under half of them, and the cause for the rest is not known. This sample has about 57,000 clones in its table, and around 92% of those were observed once. Roughly 0.2% of the sample is held by the ten biggest clonotypes. A note on this clone: Its antigen specificity is not known. No base qualities exist here, and no much larger clone lies one base off it.

In this chain, TRBV5-4 is recombined with TRBJ2-7; the D region possibly corresponds to TRBD1 (6 bases align). Source: CD4+ T cells from peripheral blood mononuclear cells, taken in the second trimester of pregnancy. The source of this sequence is a female donor with multiple sclerosis, enrolled in a pregnancy study. CDR3 reads: CASSPARGTTYEQYF. The base sequence is TGTGCCAGCAGCCCGGCGAGGGGGACAACCTACGAGCAGTACTTC.